The TCR beta chain under discussion was sequenced for a study of blood T cell repertoires in COVID-19. Study-wide context: Some COVID-19 samples were acute and others convalescent; all came from the United States, Italy and Spain. PBMCs, B-cell-depleted T cells, or T cells were the source of the cDNA or gDNA that made up the material.

Original data processing: From reference gene primer amplification, estimates of nucleated cell counts were derived. Only in-frame clones appear in the TCRdb table, and some are missing; sequencing was by immunoSEQ multiplex PCR. The D gene and trimming were derived from the DNA, and the V and J assignments and clone size from that table. The sample has fewer than 75,000 clones, over 70% seen once. Germline trimming cut 1 base from V and 10 bases from J; bases unmatched to any gene: 1. The CDR3 totals 12 residues. Looked up from germline, CDR1 is LNHDA and CDR2 is SQIVND (reference sequence). The sample comprised peripheral blood. The genes are TRBV19 and TRBJ2-1; 7 nucleotides match TRBD1. The sequence was collected from a man in his 60s with acute or convalescent COVID-19. CDR3 protein: CASSIGQGEQFF. The CDR3 DNA is TGTGCCAGTAGTATAGGACAGGGAGAGCAGTTCTTC.